These T cell receptor beta chains were read from a single sample in a study of T cell changes during pregnancy in multiple sclerosis. Assay used: immunoSEQ multiplex PCR; TCRdb lists only in-frame clones, some missing. The data hold 30,000 or so clones, with approximately 81% observed a single time. This sample comprised CD8+ T cells from peripheral blood mononuclear cells, obtained after pregnancy. These receptor sequences come from a female donor with multiple sclerosis, enrolled in a pregnancy study. Each CDR3 is given without its conserved first and last residue. The D gene is left open where the match is weak. Some rows have no size entry. The others give once, few or many, or a class for an expanded clone.

clone_size,j_call,v_call,d_call,cdr3_aa
-,TRBJ2-1,TRBV6-4,TRBD2,ASSEVSGEGHNEQF
-,TRBJ1-1,TRBV19,-,ASSARDGTNTEAF
-,TRBJ2-2,TRBV11-3,TRBD2,ASSLDFGREAHTGELF
-,TRBJ1-4,TRBV19,-,ASAAGEKLF
-,TRBJ2-1,TRBV27,-,ASSLGVGQGPSNEQF
-,TRBJ2-1,TRBV28,TRBD1,ASYSLYSGTGLVRF
-,TRBJ2-5,TRBV5-1,TRBD1,ASSWTARGPETQY
-,TRBJ2-7,TRBV7-9,-,ASAGALTSSYEQY
-,TRBJ1-1,TRBV5-8,-,ADTAAPTEGWNTEAF
-,TRBJ2-7,TRBV30,-,AWSVHLRSYEQY
-,TRBJ1-2,TRBV9,-,ASSGARESYT
-,TRBJ2-7,TRBV6-1,-,ASSEASESSYEQY
-,TRBJ1-1,TRBV2,-,ASTEAF
-,TRBJ2-1,TRBV28,TRBD2,ASSLAGGPNEQF
-,TRBJ2-7,TRBV19,-,ASSIEKTAAYEQY
-,TRBJ2-7,TRBV15,TRBD1,ATSFLTGGAGEQY
-,TRBJ1-2,TRBV6-5,TRBD1,ASSATGGGVGGYT
once,TRBJ2-1,TRBV28,-,ASRSFTGYNEQF
-,TRBJ2-2,TRBV5-1,-,ASARVLGAGELF
-,TRBJ1-1,TRBV30,-,AWSVNGAEAF
-,TRBJ1-1,TRBV28,-,ASSLRDTWTEAF
-,TRBJ2-1,TRBV10-3,-,AISVSTVVNEQF
-,TRBJ1-2,TRBV10-3,TRBD1,AISQGVVGYT
-,TRBJ2-7,TRBV10-3,TRBD2,AIGITSGDSYEQY
-,TRBJ2-7,TRBV19,TRBD1,ASSRWTGGYEQY
once,TRBJ1-3,TRBV28,TRBD1,ASRAAWGQVHSGNTIY
-,TRBJ1-1,TRBV5-4,-,ASSQVTQGPNTEAF
once,TRBJ1-2,TRBV4-3,-,ASSQDRGGPLYGYT
-,TRBJ2-7,TRBV7-2,TRBD1,ASSLGDRTFYEQY
-,TRBJ2-2,TRBV7-3,-,ASRTQGTGELF
-,TRBJ2-3,TRBV11-2,-,ASSLRGAGTDTQY
-,TRBJ1-2,TRBV9,-,ASSGTAEYGYT
-,TRBJ2-7,TRBV27,TRBD1,ASSLSPGTGYDEQY
-,TRBJ1-2,TRBV4-3,TRBD1,ASSQVRDRDLRGYT
-,TRBJ2-7,TRBV10-2,TRBD2,ASSEGLAGFHEQY
once,TRBJ2-7,TRBV13,-,ASSSYRDIKYEQY
-,TRBJ1-2,TRBV6-6,-,ASSYSGVYYGYT
-,TRBJ2-7,TRBV5-4,TRBD1,ASRQLGQGSYEQY
-,TRBJ2-2,TRBV29-1,TRBD1,SVTGGHGELF
-,TRBJ1-1,TRBV7-3,-,ASSAYENTEAF
-,TRBJ2-2,TRBV4-1,-,ASSPRQGGFGELF
-,TRBJ2-5,TRBV7-3,TRBD2,ASSSIALAGLQETQY
once,TRBJ2-1,TRBV2,TRBD1,ASSDPDRGVFNEQF
-,TRBJ2-5,TRBV10-3,TRBD2,AISDISGGPETQY
-,TRBJ2-1,TRBV27,TRBD1,ASSPGTGGSYNEQF
-,TRBJ2-2,TRBV11-2,TRBD2,ASSQPQERGGGNTGELF
-,TRBJ1-3,TRBV13,TRBD1,ASSSTGGSDTIY
once,TRBJ1-2,TRBV27,TRBD1,ASSSPWTGKGGYT
-,TRBJ1-3,TRBV6-5,TRBD1,ASSYSTGNTIY
-,TRBJ1-2,TRBV10-3,-,AISEGGPGGYT
-,TRBJ1-2,TRBV27,TRBD1,ASSGYRDRGTHGYT
-,TRBJ2-7,TRBV28,TRBD2,ASERGAGGRNEQY
-,TRBJ2-3,TRBV6-4,TRBD2,ASSDSASGGAADTQY
-,TRBJ2-3,TRBV6-4,TRBD1,ASSPTGQGSDTQY